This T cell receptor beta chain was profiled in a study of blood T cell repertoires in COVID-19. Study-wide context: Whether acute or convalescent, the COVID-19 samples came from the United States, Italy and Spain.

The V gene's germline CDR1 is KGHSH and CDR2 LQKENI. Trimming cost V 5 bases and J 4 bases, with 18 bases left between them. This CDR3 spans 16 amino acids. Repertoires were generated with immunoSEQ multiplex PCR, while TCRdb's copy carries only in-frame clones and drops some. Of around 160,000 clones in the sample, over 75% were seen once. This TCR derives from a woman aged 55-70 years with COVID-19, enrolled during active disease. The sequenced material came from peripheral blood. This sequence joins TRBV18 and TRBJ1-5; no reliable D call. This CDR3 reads CASSSTTMAENQPQHF. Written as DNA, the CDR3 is TGTGCCAGCTCAAGCACCACCATGGCGGAAAATCAGCCCCAGCATTTT.